One and the same sample provided the 24 T cell receptor beta chains below, sequenced in a study of Ad26.COV2.S vaccination and SARS-CoV-2 variants. Generated by immunoSEQ multiplex PCR, the TCRdb table keeps only in-frame clones and is missing some. The sample includes 300,000 to 350,000 clones, just under 85% of them seen just once. Treatment given: around 19 received Ad26.COV2.S at low or high dose, single or two shots; 5 received placebo; per-sample allocation not given. The samples date from day 63 after the first vaccine or placebo injection. The source was peripheral blood, collected in a trial of Ad26.COV2.S vaccine versus placebo. The receptors derive from a person between 18 and 59 years old who received the Ad26.COV2.S COVID-19 vaccine or a placebo.

This clone is a singleton in its sample. The chain is built from TRBV19 and TRBJ1-1; 9 bases map to TRBD1. With V trimmed by 5 bases and J by 6 bases, 10 bases remained unmatched. The CDR3 is made up of 15 amino acids. Germline-derived CDR1 and CDR2 are LNHDA and SQIVND (reference sequence). This CDR3 is CASSPKTGGVSEAFF. CDR3 DNA: TGTGCCAGTAGTCCCAAGACAGGGGGTGTATCTGAAGCTTTCTTT.

The chain recombines TRBV10-3 with TRBJ1-5; D not certain. CDR1 and CDR2 from the germline V gene are ENHRY and SYGVKD. The CDR3 is made up of 12 amino acids. V lost 3 bases and J 8 bases, leaving 8 bases between the germline ends. The CDR3 reads CAISDLGEPQHF. CDR3 nucleotides: TGTGCCATCAGTGACCTGGGAGAGCCCCAGCATTTT.

Only one count was recorded for this clone. The gene calls are TRBV20-1 and TRBJ2-1; no definite D call. CDR1 is DFQATT and CDR2 is SNEGSKA in the germline V gene (reference sequence). This CDR3 region has 11 residues. CDR3 nucleotides: TGCTCGGCAGCCGCTTCGAGGGAGCAGTTCTTC. Translating it yields CSAAASREQFF.

In this sample, this clone turned up once. This chain uses TRBV9 with TRBJ1-2, with a possible D match to TRBD1 (5 bases). Germline-derived CDR1 and CDR2 are SGDLS and YYNGEE. CDR3 length: 15 residues. V was cut by 5 bases and J by 2 bases, with 16 bases left in between. CDR3 sequence reads: CASRLSGTGNYGYTF. DNA for the CDR3: TGTGCCAGCAGACTGTCCGGGACGGGAAACTATGGCTACACCTTC. Supplemented by reference TRBV9 and TRBJ1-2, the full variable domain reads DSGVTQTPKHLITATGQRVTLRCSPRSGDLSVYWYQQSLDQGLQFLIQYYNGEERAKGNILERFSAQQFPDLHSELNLSSLELGDSALYFCASRLSGTGNYGYTFGSGTRLTVV.

The chain employs TRBV9 and TRBJ1-1; D uncertain. This CDR3 comprises 14 residues. Germline CDR1 and CDR2: SGDLS and YYNGEE. V was clipped by 0 bases and J by 5 bases, with 11 bases between them. In nucleotides, the CDR3 is TGTGCCAGCAGCGTAGTGCCAGGAGGGACTGAAGCTTTCTTT. This sequence encodes CASSVVPGGTEAFF.

This rearrangement joins TRBV3-1 (or the pseudogene TRBV3-2) to TRBJ2-3; no definite D call. The CDR3 covers 14 residues. The V end lost 0 bases, the J end lost 0 bases, and 4 bases lay between the germline ends. Germline V gene lookup returns CDR1 LGHDT and CDR2 YNNKEL (reference sequence). CDR3 sequence reads: CASSQEYSTDTQYF. CDR3 nucleotide sequence: TGTGCCAGCAGCCAAGAATACAGCACAGATACGCAGTATTTT.

The J gene is TRBJ2-7, the V gene TRBV12-2; TRBD2, the D gene given by the table, was not confirmed from the DNA. TRBV12-2 represents a pseudogene. CDR3 size: 14 residues. The CDR3 here is CASRSPSGTCEQYF. The CDR3 DNA reads as TGTGCAAGTCGCTCCCCATCAGGGACTTGCGAGCAGTACTTC.

The CDR3 here is CASSLAGGNTGELFF. CDR3 in DNA: TGTGCCAGCAGTTTAGCGGGGGGGAACACCGGGGAGCTGTTTTTT. This sequence joins TRBV27 and TRBJ2-2; 8 bases map to TRBD2. The J segment lost 1 base and the V segment lost 2 bases, leaving 0 bases of the junction unmatched. The V gene's germline CDR1 is MNHEY and CDR2 SMNVEV (reference sequence). This CDR3 is built from 15 residues.

This sequence joins TRBV9 and TRBJ2-3, with D tentatively TRBD2 (6 bases). In germline, CDR1 is SGDLS, CDR2 YYNGEE. Trimming took 2 bases from V and 4 from J, leaving 11 bases between them. The CDR3 is 14 residues long. The CDR3: CASSVKGLADTQYF. The CDR3, as DNA: TGTGCCAGCAGCGTTAAGGGACTGGCAGATACGCAGTATTTT.

The chain employs TRBV5-1 and TRBJ2-1; 7 bases align to TRBD1. This CDR3 is built from 16 residues. CDR1 SGHRS and CDR2 YFSETQ come from the germline V gene. J gave up 0 bases and V 7 bases, and 10 bases lay outside the gene matches. CDR3 in amino acids: CASYPGTANSYNEQFF. CDR3 bases: TGCGCCAGCTACCCCGGGACAGCAAACTCCTACAATGAGCAGTTCTTC.

The chain has TRBV18 and TRBJ2-1; D is uncertain. The CDR3 runs 17 residues. V lost 1 base and J 0 bases, leaving 13 bases between the germline ends. Germline lookup yields CDR1 KGHSH and CDR2 LQKENI. The CDR3 protein is CASSPLRSAHSYNEQFF. DNA for the CDR3: TGTGCCAGCTCACCACTGCGAAGTGCCCACTCCTACAATGAGCAGTTCTTC.

This clone showed up just a few times. The chain couples TRBV11-1 to TRBJ2-3; 8 bases agree with TRBD1. The V gene's germline CDR1 is SGHAT and CDR2 FQDESV (reference sequence). J gave up 4 bases and V 5 bases, and 5 bases lay outside the gene matches. The CDR3 length is 14 residues. The CDR3 DNA reads as TGTGCCAGCAGCCCGGACAGGGTTTCAGATACGCAGTATTTT. Protein product: CASSPDRVSDTQYF.

The chain recombines TRBV5-4 with TRBJ2-7; no clear D gene. Germline V gene data show CDR1 as SGHNT and CDR2 as YYREEE (reference sequence). The V and J ends lost 0 bases and 3 bases respectively, with 10 bases between them. The CDR3 is 14 amino acids. The CDR3, as DNA: TGTGCCAGCAGCTTGGGAAGGAGTAACTACGAGCAGTACTTC. It codes for CASSLGRSNYEQYF.

V is TRBV3-1 (or the pseudogene TRBV3-2) and J is TRBJ2-5; D may be TRBD2 (6 bases). Trimming removed 4 bases from V and 3 bases from J, with 12 bases in between. The V gene's germline CDR1 is LGHDT and CDR2 YNNKEL (reference sequence). This CDR3 is built from 14 residues. CDR3 in amino acids: CASSPRGGEETQYF. CDR3 DNA: TGTGCCAGCAGCCCCCGTGGCGGGGAAGAGACCCAGTACTTC.

The CDR3 DNA reads TGCGCCAGCAGCTTGGTTGCAGGGACATCCTACGAGCAGTACTTC. As protein: CASSLVAGTSYEQYF. This chain joins TRBV5-1 and TRBJ2-7, with D maybe TRBD1 (6 bases). The germline V gene encodes CDR1 SGHRS and CDR2 YFSETQ. Trimming removed 0 bases at V and 1 base at J, with 11 bases between. CDR3 length: 15 residues. The variable domain in full, with the rest retrieved from reference TRBV5-1 and TRBJ2-7, is KAGVTQTPRYLIKTRGQQVTLSCSPISGHRSVSWYQQTPGQGLQFLFEYFSETQRNKGNFPGRFSGRQFSNSRSEMNVSTLELGDSALYLCASSLVAGTSYEQYFGPGTRLTVT.

The chain is built from TRBV5-4 and TRBJ1-2, with D unresolved. V lost 0 bases and J lost 2, with 8 bases in between. Looked up from germline, CDR1 is SGHNT and CDR2 is YYREEE (reference sequence). This CDR3 spans 14 amino acids. Written as DNA, the CDR3 is TGTGCCAGCAGCTTGGAGGGATGGAACTATGGCTACACCTTC. Protein sequence: CASSLEGWNYGYTF.

The chain couples TRBV2 to TRBJ2-2, with TRBD1 matching 7 bases. The CDR3 is 16 amino acids. J gave up 2 bases and V 4 bases, and 7 bases lay outside the gene matches. Germline-derived CDR1 and CDR2 are SNHLY and FYNNEI. The CDR3, as DNA: TGTGCCAGCAGTGTTACGGCAGGGGGTAACACCGGGGAGCTGTTTTTT. Protein product: CASSVTAGGNTGELFF.

This clone occurred a few times. This chain uses TRBV15 with TRBJ1-1; unclear D gene. V gave up 0 bases and J gave up 0 bases, with 5 bases separating them. Germline V CDR1 and CDR2: LNHNV, YYDKDF (reference sequence). The CDR3 covers 14 residues. The CDR3 DNA sequence: TGTGCCACCAGCAGAGATATGGTGAACACTGAAGCTTTCTTT. This codes for CATSRDMVNTEAFF. Full variable domain (missing parts from reference TRBV15 and TRBJ1-1): DAMVIQNPRYQVTQFGKPVTLSCSQTLNHNVMYWYQQKSSQAPKLLFHYYDKDFNNEADTPDNFQSRRPNTSFCFLDIRSPGLGDTAMYLCATSRDMVNTEAFFGQGTRLTVV.

This clone was counted a few times. The chain couples TRBV4-1 to TRBJ1-5; tentatively, D is TRBD1 (5 bases). V lost 3 bases, J lost 0 bases, and 12 bases lay in between. The CDR3 is 16 amino acids. The V gene's germline CDR1 is MGHRA and CDR2 YSYEKL. The CDR3 DNA reads as TGCGCCAGCAGCCAGACCCCACAGGATAGCAATCAGCCCCAGCATTTT. Translation: CASSQTPQDSNQPQHF.

The CDR3 nucleotides are TGTGCCAACGGAGGGGGGCGAGGCAATCAGCCCCAGCATTTT. This codes for CANGGGRGNQPQHF. The rearrangement uses TRBV21-1 and TRBJ1-5. TRBV21-1 is flagged as a pseudogene. The CDR3 sequence is 14 residues long.

This sequence joins TRBV29-1 and TRBJ2-5, with D possibly being TRBD1 (6 bases). V was pared by 7 bases and J by 4 bases, with 13 bases between. This CDR3 comprises 12 residues. Germline CDR1 SQVTM, CDR2 ANQGSEA. The DNA of the CDR3 is TGCAGCGGTACTCGGGACACAGAGACCCAGTACTTC. Translated: CSGTRDTETQYF.

This clone was detected only once. The CDR3 is CASSIAQGSPYEQYF. The CDR3, as DNA: TGTGCCAGTAGTATAGCCCAGGGAAGTCCCTACGAGCAGTACTTC. This chain joins TRBV19 and TRBJ2-7, with D possibly being TRBD1 (5 bases). This CDR3 is built from 15 residues. CDR1 is LNHDA and CDR2 is SQIVND in the germline V gene (reference sequence). The ends were cut back, 1 base at V and 2 bases at J, with 12 bases in the middle.

V gene TRBV5-5 combines with J gene TRBJ1-2; TRBD1 aligns across 8 bases. J lost 2 bases, V lost 3 bases, and 3 bases had no gene match. Germline CDR1 reads SGHKS; CDR2 reads YYEKEE (reference sequence). This CDR3 is 14 amino acids long. CDR3 sequence (DNA): TGTGCCAGCAGCTCGACAGGGGCAAACTATGGCTACACCTTC. The encoded protein is CASSSTGANYGYTF.

The V gene is TRBV5-1, the J gene TRBJ1-1, with 8 positions matching TRBD1. Germline trimming cut 4 bases from V and 4 bases from J; bases unmatched to any gene: 6. Germline lookup yields CDR1 SGHRS and CDR2 YFSETQ. This CDR3 is 14 amino acids long. As DNA, the CDR3 is TGCGCCAGCAGCCCGGACAGGGCCGGCACTGAAGCTTTCTTT. Translation gives CASSPDRAGTEAFF.